One sample yielded the 3 T cell receptor beta chains listed below, sequenced in a study of CD8 T cells in Susac syndrome (dated by TCRdb to about 2019). Libraries were made using the immunoSEQ multiplex PCR assay. RNA was extracted with the RNeasy kit and roughly 0.45 to 1 ug was reverse transcribed using random hexamers. Using fastp trimming at Q25 and MiXCR clonotype assembly, TCRdb reanalyzed the public sequencing data and kept in-frame beta chains. For every CDR3 protein sequence, its rows merge into one entry that carries the most common genes and DNA. This sample lists 150,000 or so distinct CDR3 sequences; 95% were detected once. Jointly, the top ten make up around 0.15% of the sample. The sequencing sample was made of CD4+ T cells from PBMCs. These receptors were collected from a human donor with Susac syndrome.

The chain joins TRBV27 to TRBJ2-5; D remains unclear. The CDR3 is made up of 13 amino acids. Germline CDR1 MNHEY, CDR2 SMNVEV (reference sequence). Trimming pared 3 bases from V and 5 bases from J, leaving 10 bases between. In DNA form, the CDR3 reads TGTGCCAGCAGTTTCCATACTCGGGAGACCCAGTACTTC. Encoded protein: CASSFHTRETQYF.

The rearrangement uses TRBV24-1 and TRBJ2-5; tentative D call: TRBD2 (6 bases). Germline V gives CDR1 KGHDR, CDR2 SFDVKD. This CDR3 has 13 residues. Trimming removed 3 bases from V and 5 bases from J, with 9 bases in between. CDR3 in DNA: TGTGCCACCAGTGATAGCGGGCGCGAGACCCAGTACTTC. Protein sequence: CATSDSGRETQYF.

The rearrangement links TRBV30 to TRBJ1-2, with D uncertain. V was pared by 3 bases and J by 4 bases, with 18 bases between. CDR1 GTSNPN and CDR2 SVGIG come from the germline V gene (reference sequence). The CDR3 spans 15 residues. In DNA, the CDR3 is TGTGCCTGGAGCTCCCTAGCCACAGCATTCTATGGCTACACCTTC. This encodes CAWSSLATAFYGYTF.